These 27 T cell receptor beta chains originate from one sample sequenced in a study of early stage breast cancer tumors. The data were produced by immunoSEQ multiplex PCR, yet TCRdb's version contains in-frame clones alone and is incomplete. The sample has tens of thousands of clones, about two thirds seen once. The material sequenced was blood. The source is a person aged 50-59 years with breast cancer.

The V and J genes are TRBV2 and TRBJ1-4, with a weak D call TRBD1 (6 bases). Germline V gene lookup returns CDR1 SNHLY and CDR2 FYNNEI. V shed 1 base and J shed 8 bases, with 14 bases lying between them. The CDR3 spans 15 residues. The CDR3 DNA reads TGTGCCAGCAGTGAAGTGTCAGGGGACGGGGAAAAACTGTTTTTT. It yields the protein CASSEVSGDGEKLFF.

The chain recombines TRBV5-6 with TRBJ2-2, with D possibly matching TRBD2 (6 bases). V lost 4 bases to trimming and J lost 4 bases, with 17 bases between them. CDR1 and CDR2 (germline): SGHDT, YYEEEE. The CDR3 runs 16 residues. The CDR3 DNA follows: TGTGCCAGCAGCCCCGGTCTCGGGGGAGGCACCGGGGAGCTGTTTTTT. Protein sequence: CASSPGLGGGTGELFF.

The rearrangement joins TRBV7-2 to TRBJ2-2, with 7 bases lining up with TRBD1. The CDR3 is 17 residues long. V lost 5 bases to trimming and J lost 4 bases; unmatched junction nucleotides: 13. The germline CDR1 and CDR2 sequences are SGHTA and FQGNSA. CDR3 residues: CASSLYGTAAGTGELFF. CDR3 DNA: TGTGCCAGCAGCCTATACGGGACAGCGGCCGGCACCGGGGAGCTGTTTTTT.

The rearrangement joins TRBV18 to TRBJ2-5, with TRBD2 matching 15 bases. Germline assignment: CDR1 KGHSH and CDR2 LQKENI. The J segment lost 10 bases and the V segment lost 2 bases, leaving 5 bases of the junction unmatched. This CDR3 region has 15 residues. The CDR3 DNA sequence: TGTGCCAGCTCACCAGCGGGACTAGCGGGGGGATACCAGTACTTC. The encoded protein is CASSPAGLAGGYQYF.

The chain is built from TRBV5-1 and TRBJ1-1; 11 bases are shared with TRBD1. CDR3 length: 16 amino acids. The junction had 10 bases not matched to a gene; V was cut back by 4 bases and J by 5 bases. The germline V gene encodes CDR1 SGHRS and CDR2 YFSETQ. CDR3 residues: CASSAGTGGPSTEAFF. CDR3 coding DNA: TGCGCCAGCAGCGCGGGGACAGGGGGTCCGAGTACTGAAGCTTTCTTT.

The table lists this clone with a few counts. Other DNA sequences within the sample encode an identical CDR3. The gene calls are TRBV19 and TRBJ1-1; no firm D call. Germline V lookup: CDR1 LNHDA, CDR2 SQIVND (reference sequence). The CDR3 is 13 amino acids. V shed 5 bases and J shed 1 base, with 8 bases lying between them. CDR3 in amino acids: CASSPRQNTEAFF. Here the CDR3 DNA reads TGTGCCAGTAGTCCGCGACAGAACACTGAAGCTTTCTTT.

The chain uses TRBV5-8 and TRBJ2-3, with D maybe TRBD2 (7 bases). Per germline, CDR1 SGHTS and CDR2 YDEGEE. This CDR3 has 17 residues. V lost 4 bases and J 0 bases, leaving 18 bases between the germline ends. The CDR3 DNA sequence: TGTGCCAGCAGCCTAGGGTGGCGGGGGCGTAGCACAGATACGCAGTATTTT. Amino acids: CASSLGWRGRSTDTQYF.

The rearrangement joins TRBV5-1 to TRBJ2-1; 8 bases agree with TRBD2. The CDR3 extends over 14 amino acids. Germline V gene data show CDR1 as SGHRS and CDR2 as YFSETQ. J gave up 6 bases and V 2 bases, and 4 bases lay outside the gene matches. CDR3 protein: CASSFGGRPNEQFF. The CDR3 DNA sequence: TGCGCCAGCAGCTTCGGCGGGAGGCCCAATGAGCAGTTCTTC.

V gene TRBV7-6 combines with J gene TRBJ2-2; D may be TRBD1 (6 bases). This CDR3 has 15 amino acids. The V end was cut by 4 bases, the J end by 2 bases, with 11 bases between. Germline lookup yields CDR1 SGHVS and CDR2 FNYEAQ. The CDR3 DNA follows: TGTGCCAGCAGCTCGGTGGACAGAAACACCGGGGAGCTGTTTTTT. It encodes CASSSVDRNTGELFF.

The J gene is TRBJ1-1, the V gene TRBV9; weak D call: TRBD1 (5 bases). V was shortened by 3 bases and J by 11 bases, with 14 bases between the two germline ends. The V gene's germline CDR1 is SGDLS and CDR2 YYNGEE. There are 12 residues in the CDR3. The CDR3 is CASSAPQGPAFF. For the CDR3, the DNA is TGTGCCAGCAGCGCCCCCCAGGGCCCGGCTTTCTTT.

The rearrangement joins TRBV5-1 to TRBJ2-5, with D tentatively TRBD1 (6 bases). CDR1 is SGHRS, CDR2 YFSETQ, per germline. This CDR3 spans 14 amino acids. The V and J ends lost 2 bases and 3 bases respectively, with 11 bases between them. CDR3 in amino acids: CASSFRQDEETQYF. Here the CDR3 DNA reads TGCGCCAGCAGCTTCAGACAGGACGAAGAGACCCAGTACTTC.

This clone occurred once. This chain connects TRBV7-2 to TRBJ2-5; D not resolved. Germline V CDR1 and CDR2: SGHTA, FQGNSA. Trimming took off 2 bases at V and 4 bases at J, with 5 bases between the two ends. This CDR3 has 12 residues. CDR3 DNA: TGTGCCAGCAGCTTATTCCGAGAGACCCAGTACTTC. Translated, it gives CASSLFRETQYF.

The CDR3 nucleotides are TGTGCCAGCAGTGAACGGGGGACAGGGACCTACGAGCAGTACGTC. Translating gives CASSERGTGTYEQYV. V and J are TRBV6-1 and TRBJ2-7, with 9 bases lining up with TRBD1. Germline V gene sequence: CDR1 MNHNS, CDR2 SASEGT. Trimming cost V 2 bases and J 2 bases; bases outside gene matches: 4. This CDR3 comprises 15 residues.

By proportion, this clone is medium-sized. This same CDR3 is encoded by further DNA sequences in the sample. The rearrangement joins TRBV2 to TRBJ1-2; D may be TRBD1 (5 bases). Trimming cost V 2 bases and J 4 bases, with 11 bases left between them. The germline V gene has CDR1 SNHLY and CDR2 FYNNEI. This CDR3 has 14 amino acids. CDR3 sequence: CASSERAGPYGYTF. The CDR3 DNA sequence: TGTGCCAGCAGTGAAAGGGCAGGGCCCTATGGCTACACCTTC.

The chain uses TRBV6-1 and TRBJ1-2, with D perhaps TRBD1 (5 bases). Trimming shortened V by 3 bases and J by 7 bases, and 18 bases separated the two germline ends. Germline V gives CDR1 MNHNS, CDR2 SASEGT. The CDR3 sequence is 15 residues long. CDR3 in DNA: TGTGCCAGCAGTGATTTAGGGCAGGGCTTTAGTGGCTACACCTTC. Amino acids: CASSDLGQGFSGYTF.

The chain's CDR3 is CASRGLADQETQYF. CDR3 DNA: TGTGCCAGCAGGGGACTAGCAGATCAAGAGACCCAGTACTTC. The chain is built from TRBV2 and TRBJ2-5, with TRBD2 identical over 9 bases. Germline V CDR1 and CDR2: SNHLY, FYNNEI. The CDR3 length is 14 residues. With 6 bases clipped from V and 2 bases from J, the junction kept 4 bases outside the gene matches.

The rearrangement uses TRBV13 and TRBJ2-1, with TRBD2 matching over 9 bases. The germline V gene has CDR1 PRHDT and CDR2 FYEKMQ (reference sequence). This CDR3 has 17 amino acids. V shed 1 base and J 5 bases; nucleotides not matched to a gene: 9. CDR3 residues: CASSLVAGGRIHNEQFF. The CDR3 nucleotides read TGTGCCAGCAGCTTAGTCGCGGGAGGGCGAATTCACAATGAGCAGTTCTTC.

In DNA form, the CDR3 reads TGTGCCAGCAGCTTAGAACTAGCGGGAGCCCAAGAGACCCAGTACTTC. Protein: CASSLELAGAQETQYF. The chain has TRBV7-2 and TRBJ2-5; TRBD2 matches 11 bases. The CDR3 has 16 residues. Losses at the gene ends were 1 base for V and 1 base for J; bases not matched to a gene: 2. CDR1 and CDR2 from the germline V gene are SGHTA and FQGNSA.

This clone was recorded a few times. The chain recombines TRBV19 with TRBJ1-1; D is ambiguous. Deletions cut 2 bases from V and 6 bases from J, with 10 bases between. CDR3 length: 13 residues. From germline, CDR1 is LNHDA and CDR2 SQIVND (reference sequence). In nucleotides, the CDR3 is TGTGCCAGTAGTATAATGGGGAGTCCTGAAGCTTTCTTT. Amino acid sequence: CASSIMGSPEAFF.

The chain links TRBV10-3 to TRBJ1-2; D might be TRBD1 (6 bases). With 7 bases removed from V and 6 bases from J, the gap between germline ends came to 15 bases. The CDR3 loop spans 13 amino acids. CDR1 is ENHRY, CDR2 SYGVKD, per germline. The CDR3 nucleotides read TGTGCCATCACCAGACAGGAGTTCGATGGCTACACCTTC. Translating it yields CAITRQEFDGYTF.

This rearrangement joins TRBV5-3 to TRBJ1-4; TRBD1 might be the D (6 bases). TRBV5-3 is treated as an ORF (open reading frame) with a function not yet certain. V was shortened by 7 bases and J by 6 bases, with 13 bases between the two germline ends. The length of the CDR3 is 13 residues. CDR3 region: CARRPGADEKLFF. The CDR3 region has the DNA TGTGCCAGACGGCCAGGGGCGGATGAAAAACTGTTTTTT.

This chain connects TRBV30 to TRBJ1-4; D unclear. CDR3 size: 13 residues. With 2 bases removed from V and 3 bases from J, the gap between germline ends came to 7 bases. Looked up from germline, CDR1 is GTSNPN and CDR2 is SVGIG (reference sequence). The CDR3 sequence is CAWSQRANEKLFF. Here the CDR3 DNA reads TGTGCCTGGAGTCAGCGGGCTAATGAAAAACTGTTTTTT.

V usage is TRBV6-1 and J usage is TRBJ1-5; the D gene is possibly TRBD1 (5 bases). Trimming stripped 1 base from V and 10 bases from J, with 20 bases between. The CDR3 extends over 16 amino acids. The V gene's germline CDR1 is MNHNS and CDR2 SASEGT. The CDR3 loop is CASSEVIGQGNRPQHF. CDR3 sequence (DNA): TGTGCCAGCAGTGAAGTTATAGGACAAGGGAATCGTCCCCAGCATTTT.

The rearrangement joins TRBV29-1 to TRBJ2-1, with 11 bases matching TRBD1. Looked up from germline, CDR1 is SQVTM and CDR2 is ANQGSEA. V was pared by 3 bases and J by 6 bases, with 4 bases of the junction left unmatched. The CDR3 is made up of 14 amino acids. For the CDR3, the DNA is TGCAGCGTTGAGCCCGGGACAGGGGGCAATGAGCAGTTCTTC. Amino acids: CSVEPGTGGNEQFF.

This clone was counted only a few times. CDR3 in amino acids: CASSPGLAGGEQYV. CDR3 sequence (DNA): TGTGCCAGCTCACCGGGACTAGCGGGGGGCGAGCAGTACGTC. This chain joins TRBV18 and TRBJ2-7; 15 bases map to TRBD2. CDR1 is KGHSH, CDR2 LQKENI, per germline. The CDR3 consists of 14 residues. V shed 3 bases and J 6 bases; nucleotides not matched to a gene: 0.

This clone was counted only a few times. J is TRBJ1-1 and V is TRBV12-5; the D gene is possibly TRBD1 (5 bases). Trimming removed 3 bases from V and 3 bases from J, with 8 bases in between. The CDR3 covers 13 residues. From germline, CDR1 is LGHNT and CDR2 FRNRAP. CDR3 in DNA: TGTGCTAGTGGTTTTAGGGGTGACACTGAAGCTTTCTTT. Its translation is CASGFRGDTEAFF.

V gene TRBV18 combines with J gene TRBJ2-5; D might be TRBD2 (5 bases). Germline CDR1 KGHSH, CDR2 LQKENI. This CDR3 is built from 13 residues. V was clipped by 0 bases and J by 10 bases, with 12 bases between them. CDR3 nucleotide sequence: TGTGCCAGCTCACCACCGGACGGGATGGTCCAGTACTTC. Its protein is CASSPPDGMVQYF.